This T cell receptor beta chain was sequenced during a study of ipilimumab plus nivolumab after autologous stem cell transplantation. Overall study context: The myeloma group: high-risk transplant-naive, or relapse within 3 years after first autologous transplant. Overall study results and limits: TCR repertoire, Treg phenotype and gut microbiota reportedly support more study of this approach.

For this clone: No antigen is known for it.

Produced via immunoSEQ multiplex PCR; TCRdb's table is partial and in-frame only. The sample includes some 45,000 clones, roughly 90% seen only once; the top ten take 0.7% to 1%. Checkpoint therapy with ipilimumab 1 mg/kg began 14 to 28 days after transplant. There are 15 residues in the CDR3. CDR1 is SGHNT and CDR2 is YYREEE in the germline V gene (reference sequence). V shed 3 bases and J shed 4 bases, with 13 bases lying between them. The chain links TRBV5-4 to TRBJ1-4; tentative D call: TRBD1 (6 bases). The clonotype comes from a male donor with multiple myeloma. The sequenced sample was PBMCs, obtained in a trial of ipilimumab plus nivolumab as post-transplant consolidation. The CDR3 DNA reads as TGTGCCAGCAGCTCGTACAGGGTCGGTAATGAAAAACTGTTTTTT. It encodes CASSSYRVGNEKLFF.